The present T cell receptor beta chain was sequenced within a study of blood T cell repertoires in COVID-19. Study-wide background: Spain, Italy and the United States supplied samples that represented acute and convalescent COVID-19. PBMCs, B-cell-depleted T cells, or T cells provided the cDNA or gDNA that made up the material.

Original methodology: Amplification of reference gene primers provided the estimated nucleated cell counts. Repertoires were generated with immunoSEQ multiplex PCR, while TCRdb's copy carries only in-frame clones and drops some. That table gives V, J and clone size, and the DNA gave D and trimming. Of some 100,000 clones detected, approximately 90% appear once; the ten largest clones hold around 1.8%. The origin of this receptor is a human donor with active COVID-19. The donor label of this sample is uncertain. The sample taken for sequencing was peripheral blood.

CDR3 nucleotides: TGTGCCACCAGTGACCCTAGCGAGAGGGGAGAGACCCAGTACTTC. As protein: CATSDPSERGETQYF. The J gene is TRBJ2-5, the V gene TRBV24-1; possible D gene TRBD2, 6 bases. Trimming pared 4 bases from V and 4 bases from J, leaving 15 bases between. The CDR3 extends over 15 amino acids. Per germline, CDR1 KGHDR and CDR2 SFDVKD.